This T cell receptor beta chain was sequenced for a study of identical twins (dated by TCRdb to the mid-2010s). For the study in its entirety: TCR alpha and beta repertoires from monozygotic twins, unrelated adults of various ages and cord blood were deep-sequenced to test whether fetal clonotypes persist. To rule out contamination, the twin experiments were replicated at different times with different library preparation protocols.

The library was generated by 5' RACE. Sequencing instrument: Illumina HiSeq 2000. A universal primer binding site was introduced by template switching, and a unique molecular identifier was present in the final cDNA, enabling accurate counting of TCR cDNA molecules. Specific primers in the conserved constant-segment region were used to synthesize first-strand cDNA for TCR alpha and beta chains. To control for contamination, every cDNA library was double barcoded, receiving both a SMART-Mk sample barcode and Illumina barcodes. TruSeq adapter sequences, together with Illumina sample barcodes, were added in two successive PCR steps. Sequencing of the TCR alpha and beta cDNA libraries was done on the Illumina HiSeq platform using custom primers. The original methods were these. Raw reads were processed with MiGEC to extract unique molecular identifiers, and MiXCR was used to determine CDR3 positions. Recombination models were inferred per individual with the repgenHMM and IGoR tools using an EM algorithm. Shared clonotype analysis was performed with the tcR package in R, normalizing sharing by the product of cloneset sizes. To study raw recombination free of thymic and clonal selection effects, out-of-frame nonproductive sequences were analyzed. The public sequencing data were trimmed at Q25 with fastp and processed into clonotypes with MiXCR by TCRdb, which kept only in-frame beta chains. All rows with the same CDR3 protein become a single entry with the most common DNA and genes. The V and J calls and clone size are TCRdb's, not the authors'. The sample includes roughly 500,000 distinct CDR3 sequences, with roughly a fifth observed a single time. The leading ten clones occupy 0.91% of the sample.

Every donor in the study was a healthy Caucasian. Three pairs of female monozygotic twins, all aged about 18 to 29 years, made up the twin cohort. CD4+ and CD8+ T cell populations were isolated with positive isolation kits from Invitrogen. Broader findings and caveats from the paper: Compared with coincidental sharing between unrelated individuals, out-of-frame TCR alpha sequences shared between twins had an excess of sequences with low generation probability. Excess twin sharing in beta out-of-frame sequences was weaker because fewer shared sequences lowered the signal-to-noise ratio. Invariant T cells such as MAIT and iNKT could partly confound zero-insertion analyses, though diverse VJ usage argued against this for most clonotypes. Abundant cord blood beta clonotypes carried fewer insertions; young adult naive repertoires showed a weaker similar trend, while memory repertoires showed none. Because the same donors could not be followed over many years, conclusions were based on cross-sectional statistical analysis. Out-of-frame TCR alpha sharing in monozygotic twins was systematically underestimated by recombination models, whereas sharing between unrelated individuals was in agreement with the recombination models.

This clonotype was seen more than once but under ten times. The antigen this receptor binds is unknown. No base-level quality is on record; no much larger clone is a single base apart. The data also belong to a second study, concerning T cells expressing NK-cell markers. The second publication reports: Three sorted T-cell subsets (CD3+CD56+NKG2C+, CD3+CD56+NKG2C- and CD3+CD56-NKG2C+) from roughly eight donors had their TCR beta-chain repertoires profiled. Of the eight sequenced donors, seven were found to be HCMV-seropositive and one was found to be HCMV-seronegative. To restrict sorting to alphabetaTCR-expressing T cells, an anti-gammadeltaTCR antibody was added in several experiments. In 5 to 7 donors, the dominant CD3+CD56+NKG2C+ clonotypes were found to rank among the top 10 CD8+ clonotypes and to make up roughly 1.0-7.0% of CD8+ T cells. Those dominant clonotypes were again the most abundant among CD3+CD56-NKG2C+ cells in several donors, at about 28.3-60.1%. Whether the expanded NKG2C-expressing T cell clones were specific for HCMV antigens remained unclear. All eight donors whose samples were sequenced were randomly selected healthy volunteers, three of them men and five women. HCMV-specific IgG was detected in serum with a commercial ELISA kit to determine HCMV serostatus. MIGEC was used to demultiplex reads and group reads by UMI, and MiTCR was used to assemble and quantify clonotypes. To exclude erroneous sequences, only TCR cDNA sequences supported by at least two reads were retained. The tcR package was used for downstream repertoire analysis, and clonotypes were matched across fractions by CDR3 nucleotide sequence plus V segment. VDJmatch was used to annotate antigen specificity against VDJdb, with one amino acid substitution in CDR3 permitted.

This TCR was sampled from a woman aged 18 to 35 in good health. Sequenced sample: CD4+ T cells sorted from blood.

The nucleotides read TGTGCCAGCAGCCGACAGCGGGGGGGGTACAATGAGCAGTTCTTC. This translates into CASSRQRGGYNEQFF. The chain links TRBV2 with TRBJ2-1; the junction holds 10 bases that match TRBD2. According to the germline V gene, CDR1 reads SNHLY and CDR2 reads FYNNEI. V lost 6 bases and J lost 4 bases, and the count of bases not matched to a germline gene is 6. From the cysteine through the phenylalanine, the CDR3 covers 15 amino acids. The retained sequence is limited to the CDR3, 45 bases, with the frame set at the first base. The CDR3, completed at both ends by the reference TRBV2 and TRBJ2-1 genes, gives the full variable domain EPEVTQTPSHQVTQMGQEVILRCVPISNHLYFYWYRQILGQKVEFLVSFYNNEISEKSEIFDDQFSVERPDGSNFTLKIRSTKLEDSAMYFCASSRQRGGYNEQFFGPGTRLTVL.